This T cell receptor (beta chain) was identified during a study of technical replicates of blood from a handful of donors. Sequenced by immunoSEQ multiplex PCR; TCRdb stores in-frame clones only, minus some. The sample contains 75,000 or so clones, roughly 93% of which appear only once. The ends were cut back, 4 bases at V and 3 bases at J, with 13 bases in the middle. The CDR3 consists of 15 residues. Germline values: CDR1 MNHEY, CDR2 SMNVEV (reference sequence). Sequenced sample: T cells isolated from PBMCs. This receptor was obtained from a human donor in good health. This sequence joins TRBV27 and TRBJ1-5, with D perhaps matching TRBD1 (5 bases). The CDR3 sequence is CASSSHSGFNQPQHF. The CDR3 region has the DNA TGTGCCAGCAGTTCCCACTCAGGGTTCAATCAGCCCCAGCATTTT.